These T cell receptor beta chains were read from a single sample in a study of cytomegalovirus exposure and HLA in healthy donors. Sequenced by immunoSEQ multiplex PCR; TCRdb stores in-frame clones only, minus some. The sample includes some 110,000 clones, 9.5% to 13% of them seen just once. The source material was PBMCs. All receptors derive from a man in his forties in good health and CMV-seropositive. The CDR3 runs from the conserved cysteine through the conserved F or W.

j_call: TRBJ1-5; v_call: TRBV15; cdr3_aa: CATSRDPGGRQPQHF
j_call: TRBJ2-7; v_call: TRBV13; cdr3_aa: CASSTMTGNHEQYF
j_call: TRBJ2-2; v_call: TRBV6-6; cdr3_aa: CASNGPGTGELFF
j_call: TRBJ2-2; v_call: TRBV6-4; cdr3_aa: CASSDNSANTGELFF
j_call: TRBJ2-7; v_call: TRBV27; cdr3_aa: CASSLGTSGRYEQYF
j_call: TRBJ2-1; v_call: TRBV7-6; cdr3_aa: CASSLAQDRNEQFF
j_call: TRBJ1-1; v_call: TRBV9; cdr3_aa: CASSVGGVSTEAFF
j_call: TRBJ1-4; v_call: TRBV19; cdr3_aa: CASSLGQGAEKLFF
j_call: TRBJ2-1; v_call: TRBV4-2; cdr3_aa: CASSHQSLDSNEQFF
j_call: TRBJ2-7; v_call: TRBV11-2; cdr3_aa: CASSLESGQGFYEQYF
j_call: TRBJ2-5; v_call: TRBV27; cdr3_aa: CASSHGKGQTSQETQYF
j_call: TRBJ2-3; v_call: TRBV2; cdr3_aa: CASSETGAEITDTQYF
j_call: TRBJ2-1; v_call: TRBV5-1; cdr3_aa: CASRTGELKSSYNEQFF
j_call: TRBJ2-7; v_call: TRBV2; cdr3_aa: CASSSYYEQYF
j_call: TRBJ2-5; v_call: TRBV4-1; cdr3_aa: CASSTRLVEETQYF
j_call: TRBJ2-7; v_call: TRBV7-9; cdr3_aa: CASSPQRDPYEQYF
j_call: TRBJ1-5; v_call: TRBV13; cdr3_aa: CASSLTGSQPQHF
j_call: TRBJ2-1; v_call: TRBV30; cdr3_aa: CAWKNWLAGGIEQFF
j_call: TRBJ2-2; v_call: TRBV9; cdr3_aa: CASSVGVLRYFGELFF
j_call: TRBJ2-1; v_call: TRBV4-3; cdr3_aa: CASSQDGSGHSYNEQFF